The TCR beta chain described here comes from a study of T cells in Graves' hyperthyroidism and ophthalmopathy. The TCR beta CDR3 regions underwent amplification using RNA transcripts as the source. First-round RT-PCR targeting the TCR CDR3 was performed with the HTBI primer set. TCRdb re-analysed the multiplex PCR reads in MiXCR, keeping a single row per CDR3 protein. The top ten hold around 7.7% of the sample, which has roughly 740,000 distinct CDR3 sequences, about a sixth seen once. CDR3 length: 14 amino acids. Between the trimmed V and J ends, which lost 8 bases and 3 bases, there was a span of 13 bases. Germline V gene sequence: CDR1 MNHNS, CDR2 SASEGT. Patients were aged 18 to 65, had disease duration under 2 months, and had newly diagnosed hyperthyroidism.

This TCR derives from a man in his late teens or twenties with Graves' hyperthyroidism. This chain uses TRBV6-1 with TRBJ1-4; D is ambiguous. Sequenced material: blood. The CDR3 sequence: CASSTEVANEKLFF. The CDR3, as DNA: TGTGCCAGCTCAACAGAGGTGGCTAATGAAAAACTGTTTTTT.